A single sample is the source of the 11 T cell receptor beta chains below, sequenced in a study of blood T cell repertoires in COVID-19. The repertoire was sequenced with immunoSEQ multiplex PCR; TCRdb's copy has only in-frame clones and lacks some. The sample has 150,000 or so clones; approximately 87% are singletons. Specimen: PBMCs or T cells enriched from blood (not recorded which). The receptors come from a woman in her fifties or sixties who had recovered from COVID-19.

The chain recombines TRBV12-5 with TRBJ1-4; D remains ambiguous. The germline V gene encodes CDR1 LGHNT and CDR2 FRNRAP. The CDR3 runs to 14 residues. The V gene lost 6 bases and the J gene lost 1 base, with 9 bases spanning the gap. The CDR3 region is CASGREGTNEKLFF. Here the CDR3 DNA reads TGTGCTAGTGGGAGGGAGGGAACTAATGAAAAACTGTTTTTT.

The rearrangement joins TRBV4-3 to TRBJ1-4; D is undetermined. With 1 base removed from V and 4 bases from J, the gap between germline ends came to 7 bases. The CDR3 spans 14 residues. Per germline, CDR1 LGHNA and CDR2 YSLEER. Written as DNA, the CDR3 is TGCGCCAGCAGCCAAGCGGGTTATAATGAAAAACTGTTTTTT. Its translation is CASSQAGYNEKLFF.

This clone was recorded a few times. This chain uses TRBV6-2 or TRBV6-3 with TRBJ1-5; 10 positions match TRBD1. Germline CDR1 reads MNHEY; CDR2 reads SVGEGT. The CDR3 is 17 amino acids. V lost 6 bases and J lost 7; bases outside the gene matches: 15. The CDR3 region is CASSPLSGQGSRQPQHF. The CDR3 nucleotides read TGTGCCAGCAGCCCTTTATCGGGACAGGGGAGTCGACAGCCCCAGCATTTT.

The CDR3 sequence is CASSPSVNEKLFF. The CDR3 nucleotides are TGTGCCAGCTCACCCTCCGTAAATGAAAAACTGTTTTTT. The chain couples TRBV18 to TRBJ1-4; D is unclear. This CDR3 is 13 amino acids long. With 3 bases removed from V and 5 bases from J, the gap between germline ends came to 7 bases. Germline loops: CDR1 KGHSH, CDR2 LQKENI.

The rearrangement links TRBV5-4 to TRBJ1-2, with TRBD1 matching over 9 bases. This CDR3 contains 14 residues. V gave up 4 bases and J gave up 7 bases; unmatched junction bases: 8. From germline, CDR1 is SGHNT and CDR2 YYREEE (reference sequence). CDR3 nucleotide sequence: TGTGCCAGCAGCAGGACAGGGGCTATAAGTGGCTACACCTTC. As protein: CASSRTGAISGYTF.

This sequence joins TRBV9 and TRBJ2-1; 7 bases are a match to TRBD1. This CDR3 is 14 amino acids long. Trimming at V came to 6 bases and at J to 4 bases, leaving 7 bases not matched to a gene. The germline CDR1 and CDR2 sequences are SGDLS and YYNGEE. The CDR3 is CASTSGTAYNEQFF. DNA for the CDR3: TGTGCCAGCACCTCGGGGACAGCTTACAATGAGCAGTTCTTC.

This sequence joins TRBV19 and TRBJ1-1; 7 nucleotides agree with TRBD1. The CDR3 has 17 amino acids. V was pared by 7 bases and J by 2 bases, with 16 bases of the junction left unmatched. The germline V gene encodes CDR1 LNHDA and CDR2 SQIVND (reference sequence). CDR3 in amino acids: CASTIKQGRAVNTEAFF. CDR3 coding DNA: TGTGCCAGTACCATCAAACAGGGGCGGGCCGTTAACACTGAAGCTTTCTTT.

The chain recombines TRBV4-1 with TRBJ2-7; D is unresolved. The CDR3 runs 15 residues. Germline assignment: CDR1 MGHRA and CDR2 YSYEKL. Trimming pared 1 base from V and 0 bases from J, leaving 10 bases between. Here the CDR3 DNA reads TGCGCCAGCAGCCAAGCCGAGCTTAGCTCCTACGAGCAGTACTTC. Amino acids: CASSQAELSSYEQYF.

This clone came up a few times. The chain carries TRBV4-3 and TRBJ2-5; 8 nucleotides align to TRBD1. V lost 0 bases and J lost 1; bases outside the gene matches: 16. The CDR3 sequence is 20 residues long. Germline CDR1 and CDR2: LGHNA and YSLEER. In DNA form, the CDR3 reads TGCGCCAGCAGCCAAGATATAAGCAGGGGGCTCCTTTCGGGCCAAGAGACCCAGTACTTC. Translating it yields CASSQDISRGLLSGQETQYF.

This clone has more than one count but fewer than ten. V usage is TRBV11-2 and J usage is TRBJ1-2; D remains ambiguous. The CDR3 contains 13 residues. Germline CDR1 SGHAT, CDR2 FQNNGV. The ends were cut back, 0 bases at V and 5 bases at J, with 7 bases in the middle. The DNA of the CDR3 is TGTGCCAGCAGCTTAGACCAGGATTATGGCTACACCTTC. Translated, it gives CASSLDQDYGYTF.

The chain recombines TRBV30 with TRBJ1-2; TRBD1 is a possible D gene (6 bases). Germline-derived CDR1 and CDR2 are GTSNPN and SVGIG (reference sequence). V lost 2 bases, J lost 8 bases, and 15 bases lay in between. The CDR3 has 13 residues. The CDR3 is CAWSKGQGYGYTF. The CDR3 coding sequence is TGTGCCTGGAGTAAGGGACAAGGGTACGGCTACACCTTC.